This T cell receptor beta chain is drawn from a study of blood T cell repertoires in COVID-19. As for the study in general: Whether acute or convalescent, the COVID-19 samples came from the United States, Italy and Spain. From T cells, B-cell-depleted T cells, or PBMCs came the material, which was cDNA or gDNA.

This clone came up once. Authors' data handling: Amplification of reference gene primers was used by the study to estimate nucleated cell counts. Clones were sequenced by immunoSEQ multiplex PCR, and TCRdb holds only the in-frame ones, with some missing. V, J and clone size derive from that table, while D and trimming were established from the DNA sequence. This table has roughly 570,000 clones, 85% to 90% appearing once. Seattle patient enrollment occurred during active infection, with longitudinal follow-up thereafter. The origin of this receptor is a woman aged 45-65 years with COVID-19, enrolled during active disease. The material sequenced was peripheral blood.

The CDR3 sequence is CASSARGAEPFTEAFF. DNA of the CDR3: TGTGCCAGCAGTGCCAGGGGCGCCGAACCGTTCACTGAAGCTTTCTTT. The chain employs TRBV6-1 and TRBJ1-1; perhaps TRBD1 as D (6 bases). V lost 4 bases to trimming and J lost 4 bases, with 19 bases between them. This CDR3 has 16 amino acids. Germline V gene lookup returns CDR1 MNHNS and CDR2 SASEGT.